Reported below is one T cell receptor beta chain. The entry originates in a study of blood T cell repertoires in COVID-19. As for the study in general: Acute and convalescent COVID-19 specimens originated in the United States, Italy and Spain. PBMCs, B-cell-depleted T cells, or T cells provided the cDNA or gDNA that made up the material.

In the authors' methods: Nucleated cell counts were estimated from reference gene primer amplification. Using immunoSEQ multiplex PCR, the repertoire was profiled, and TCRdb retains in-frame clones only, with some absent. V and J calls and clone size follow that table, whereas D and trimming were derived from the DNA. Of 390,000 or so clones listed, 80% to 90% are singletons. The CDR3 runs 20 residues. Germline values: CDR1 MNHNS, CDR2 SASEGT. V lost 3 bases, J lost 3 bases, and 12 bases stayed unmatched. The sequenced material came from peripheral blood. The genes are TRBV6-1 and TRBJ2-6; 12 bases line up with TRBD1. The TCR comes from a woman aged 30 to 39 with active or convalescent COVID-19. Written as DNA, the CDR3 is TGTGCCAGCAGTGACCGAACCGGGACAGGGGGCTTTTTTGGGGCCAACGTCCTGACTTTC. Translating gives CASSDRTGTGGFFGANVLTF.